The 29 T cell receptor beta chains listed next were all sequenced from one sample in a study of blood T cell repertoires in COVID-19. Libraries were prepared by immunoSEQ multiplex PCR; TCRdb keeps only in-frame clonotypes and omits some of them. The data show approximately 150,000 clones, over 80% seen once. Sample: peripheral blood. Receptors were obtained from a woman aged 70 to 79 with acute or convalescent COVID-19.

The CDR3 loop reads CASGSTGIQYF. For the CDR3, the DNA is TGTGCCAGCGGGTCCACGGGAATTCAGTACTTC. The gene calls are TRBV9 and TRBJ2-4; tentative D call: TRBD2 (5 bases). CDR3 length equals 11 residues. Germline values: CDR1 SGDLS, CDR2 YYNGEE. Between the trimmed V and J ends, which lost 7 bases and 10 bases, there was a span of 12 bases.

This clone came up a few times. The chain uses TRBV5-1 and TRBJ2-1; 15 bases agree with TRBD2. CDR1 SGHRS and CDR2 YFSETQ come from the germline V gene. The trim removed 0 bases at V and 5 bases at J, leaving 12 bases unmatched. The CDR3 is 20 amino acids. The CDR3 loop reads CASSLDRTSGRASINNEQFF. CDR3 DNA sequence: TGCGCCAGCAGCTTGGATAGGACTAGCGGGAGGGCCTCAATCAACAATGAGCAGTTCTTC.

V gene TRBV10-3 combines with J gene TRBJ1-2; maybe TRBD1 (6 bases). The CDR3 has 12 amino acids. Germline CDR1 ENHRY, CDR2 SYGVKD. Trimming left V 10 bases short and J 2 bases short, with 11 bases between. CDR3 sequence reads: CATRQANYGYTF. The CDR3 DNA is TGTGCCACGAGACAGGCGAACTATGGCTACACCTTC.

The J gene is TRBJ1-1, the V gene TRBV4-1, with D possibly TRBD1 on 6 matching bases. Germline V gene data show CDR1 as MGHRA and CDR2 as YSYEKL. This CDR3 is 15 amino acids long. The germline V and J ends were trimmed by 1 base and 7 bases, with 16 bases remaining between them. This CDR3 reads CASSQVPLTGSEAFF. The CDR3 DNA sequence: TGCGCCAGCAGCCAAGTTCCTCTAACAGGGAGTGAAGCTTTCTTT.

The chain links TRBV4-1 to TRBJ2-2; D perhaps matches TRBD1 (7 bases). CDR1 and CDR2 (germline): MGHRA, YSYEKL. Deletions cut 3 bases from V and 5 bases from J, with 16 bases between. The CDR3 contains 16 residues. CDR3 sequence: CASSHPSSGGTGELFF. The CDR3 bases are TGCGCCAGCAGCCACCCTAGCTCAGGGGGGACCGGGGAGCTGTTTTTT.

The chain combines TRBV11-2 with TRBJ1-3; D is unresolved. Trimming cost V 4 bases and J 0 bases, with 16 bases left between them. Germline V CDR1 and CDR2: SGHAT, FQNNGV. The CDR3 covers 17 residues. In DNA, the CDR3 is TGTGCCAGCAGCTCACGACTTGACCTTACCTCTGGAAACACCATATATTTT. Protein product: CASSSRLDLTSGNTIYF. Combining the CDR3 with reference TRBV11-2 and TRBJ1-3 gives the whole variable domain EAGVAQSPRYKIIEKRQSVAFWCNPISGHATLYWYQQILGQGPKLLIQFQNNGVVDDSQLPKDRFSAERLKGVDSTLKIQPAKLEDSAVYLCASSSRLDLTSGNTIYFGEGSWLTVV.

The rearrangement joins TRBV7-2 to TRBJ1-4; D may be TRBD1 (6 bases). The CDR3 runs 15 residues. The germline gives CDR1 SGHTA, CDR2 FQGNSA. Trimming cost V 5 bases and J 2 bases, with 12 bases left between them. CDR3 sequence (DNA): TGTGCCAGCAGCCTCCAACAGGGTACTAATGAAAAACTGTTTTTT. Translation: CASSLQQGTNEKLFF.

This clone was found a few times. This chain connects TRBV9 to TRBJ2-3; D unclear. The length of the CDR3 is 12 residues. Germline CDR1 is SGDLS and CDR2 is YYNGEE. Trimming stripped 6 bases from V and 1 base from J, with 6 bases between. Here the CDR3 reads CASTSGTDTQYF. The CDR3, as DNA: TGTGCCAGCACCTCGGGCACAGATACGCAGTATTTT.

This chain uses TRBV6-6 with TRBJ1-4; 9 bases agree with TRBD1. Germline CDR1 reads MNHNY; CDR2 reads SVGAGI (reference sequence). The CDR3 consists of 14 residues. The V gene end was trimmed by 2 bases and the J gene end by 8 bases; junction bases not matched to a gene: 3. CDR3 in amino acids: CASSYRDRAEKLFF. For the CDR3, the DNA is TGTGCCAGCAGTTACCGGGACAGGGCGGAAAAACTGTTTTTT.

The J gene is TRBJ2-5, the V gene TRBV5-1; TRBD2 agrees at 9 bases. Germline assignment: CDR1 SGHRS and CDR2 YFSETQ. The CDR3 is made up of 15 amino acids. V was pared by 4 bases and J by 3 bases, with 7 bases of the junction left unmatched. The CDR3 DNA is TGCGCCAGCAGCCCTGGGTTAGCGGGGGAAGAGACCCAGTACTTC. It encodes CASSPGLAGEETQYF.

This clone was found a few times. The chain joins TRBV18 to TRBJ1-1, with D uncertain. The CDR3 extends over 13 amino acids. Trimming took 6 bases from V and 1 from J, leaving 9 bases between them. Germline CDR1 is KGHSH and CDR2 is LQKENI. CDR3 amino acids: CASSRTENTEAFF. DNA of the CDR3: TGTGCCAGCTCTCGAACAGAGAACACTGAAGCTTTCTTT.

V is TRBV7-9 and J is TRBJ1-2; unclear D gene. The V gene lost 4 bases and the J gene lost 10 bases, with 13 bases spanning the gap. Germline CDR1 and CDR2: SEHNR and FQNEAQ (reference sequence). This CDR3 has 12 amino acids. The CDR3 coding sequence is TGTGCCAGCAGCTGGGAGAGGAGGGACTACACCTTC. This encodes CASSWERRDYTF. The variable domain in full, completed from reference TRBV7-9 and TRBJ1-2, reads DTGVSQNPRHKITKRGQNVTFRCDPISEHNRLYWYRQTLGQGPEFLTYFQNEAQLEKSRLLSDRFSAERPKGSFSTLEIQRTEQGDSAMYLCASSWERRDYTFGSGTRLTVV.

As concerns this clone: The sample holds other DNA sequences that translate to the same CDR3. The CDR3 spells CASSIDRHTEAFF. The CDR3 DNA sequence: TGTGCCAGTAGTATAGACCGTCACACTGAAGCTTTCTTT. This rearrangement joins TRBV19 to TRBJ1-1, with D unclear. V lost 0 bases to trimming and J lost 3 bases, with 5 bases between them. The CDR3 totals 13 residues. Per the germline V gene, CDR1 is LNHDA and CDR2 is SQIVND (reference sequence).

The V and J genes are TRBV4-3 and TRBJ2-3; perhaps TRBD2 as D (5 bases). In germline, CDR1 is LGHNA, CDR2 YSLEER. This CDR3 is 13 amino acids long. Trimming removed 6 bases at V and 5 bases at J, with 12 bases between. The CDR3 nucleotides are TGCGCCAGCAGTCGGGGTGGCCGAGATACGCAGTATTTT. The encoded protein is CASSRGGRDTQYF.

This clone turned up a few times. The chain joins TRBV7-2 to TRBJ2-2; the match to TRBD1 covers 8 bases. CDR3 length: 15 residues. From germline, CDR1 is SGHTA and CDR2 FQGNSA. J was trimmed by 4 bases and V by 4 bases; bases with no gene match: 5. The DNA for the CDR3 is TGTGCCAGCAGCTCCGCAGGGGGCCGCACCGGGGAGCTGTTTTTT. Protein sequence: CASSSAGGRTGELFF.

V usage is TRBV30 and J usage is TRBJ1-2; maybe TRBD1 (5 bases). The germline V gene encodes CDR1 GTSNPN and CDR2 SVGIG (reference sequence). V was cut by 3 bases and J by 4 bases, with 15 bases left in between. This CDR3 comprises 14 residues. CDR3 in DNA: TGTGCCTGGAGCCGATGGGAGGGGAGCTATGGCTACACCTTC. It is translated as CAWSRWEGSYGYTF.

This chain links TRBV7-2 with TRBJ1-5; tentative D call: TRBD1 (6 bases). V lost 5 bases to trimming and J lost 4 bases, with 18 bases between them. The germline gives CDR1 SGHTA, CDR2 FQGNSA. The CDR3 consists of 16 residues. DNA for the CDR3: TGTGCCAGCAGCACAATATCGGCAGGGGCAAATCAGCCCCAGCATTTT. Encoded protein: CASSTISAGANQPQHF. The whole variable domain, remainder taken from reference TRBV7-2 and TRBJ1-5, is GAGVSQSPSNKVTEKGKDVELRCDPISGHTALYWYRQSLGQGLEFLIYFQGNSAPDKSGLPSDRFSAERTGGSVSTLTIQRTQQEDSAVYLCASSTISAGANQPQHFGDGTRLSIL.

The chain is built from TRBV7-2 and TRBJ2-2, with TRBD1 matching over 10 bases. The CDR3 has 15 residues. The J segment lost 4 bases and the V segment lost 5 bases, leaving 4 bases of the junction unmatched. Germline loops: CDR1 SGHTA, CDR2 FQGNSA. CDR3 in amino acids: CASSPWTGGTGELFF. For the CDR3, the DNA is TGTGCCAGCAGCCCCTGGACAGGGGGCACCGGGGAGCTGTTTTTT.

The rearrangement uses TRBV28 and TRBJ2-7, with D uncertain. The CDR3 consists of 14 residues. The V gene's germline CDR1 is MDHEN and CDR2 SYDVKM. Trimming took off 2 bases at V and 5 bases at J, with 13 bases between the two ends. The CDR3 here is CASSLLQAAHEQYF. CDR3 nucleotides: TGTGCCAGCAGTTTACTTCAGGCAGCCCACGAGCAGTACTTC. Filled out from reference TRBV28 and TRBJ2-7, the complete variable domain reads DVKVTQSSRYLVKRTGEKVFLECVQDMDHENMFWYRQDPGLGLRLIYFSYDVKMKEKGDIPEGYSVSREKKERFSLILESASTNQTSMYLCASSLLQAAHEQYFGPGTRLTVT.

This clone occurred once. The rearrangement uses TRBV24-1 and TRBJ2-1, with 11 bases identical to TRBD2. Unmatched junction bases numbered 2, after V lost 6 bases and J lost 8 bases. The CDR3 runs to 13 residues. Germline V lookup: CDR1 KGHDR, CDR2 SFDVKD. CDR3: CATSTSGSHEQFF. CDR3 in DNA: TGTGCCACCAGTACTAGCGGGAGCCATGAGCAGTTCTTC.

This clone was seen a handful of times. J is TRBJ1-4 and V is TRBV5-8, with a weak D call TRBD1 (5 bases). Per germline, CDR1 SGHTS and CDR2 YDEGEE. The CDR3 contains 16 residues. Trimming pared 2 bases from V and 5 bases from J, leaving 16 bases between. The CDR3 sequence is CASSLDRGLPNEKLFF. CDR3 DNA sequence: TGTGCCAGCAGCTTAGACCGGGGACTGCCGAATGAAAAACTGTTTTTT.

The rearrangement links TRBV12-5 to TRBJ1-5; the D is unclear. This CDR3 spans 13 amino acids. Germline V gene data show CDR1 as LGHNT and CDR2 as FRNRAP. The V gene lost 4 bases and the J gene lost 4 bases, with 8 bases spanning the gap. This chain's CDR3 is CASGYSNNQPQHF. DNA of the CDR3: TGTGCTAGTGGTTACAGCAATAATCAGCCCCAGCATTTT.

The CDR3 sequence is CASHPAGMTYSPLHF. CDR3 DNA sequence: TGTGCCAGCCACCCCGCAGGGATGACCTATTCACCCCTCCACTTT. The chain employs TRBV27 and TRBJ1-6, with D perhaps matching TRBD1 (5 bases). Trimming left V 8 bases short and J 8 bases short, with 19 bases between. Germline CDR1 MNHEY, CDR2 SMNVEV (reference sequence). The CDR3 loop spans 15 amino acids.

V is TRBV27 and J is TRBJ1-2, with 7 bases fitting TRBD1. Germline V CDR1 and CDR2: MNHEY, SMNVEV (reference sequence). The CDR3 spans 13 residues. V shed 6 bases and J 8 bases; nucleotides not matched to a gene: 9. This CDR3 is CASRQTGIKGYTF. Here the CDR3 DNA reads TGTGCCAGCAGACAGACAGGGATCAAGGGCTACACCTTC.

This clone was observed a handful of times. This rearrangement joins TRBV7-9 to TRBJ2-2, with a possible D match to TRBD1 (6 bases). CDR3 length: 17 residues. The germline gives CDR1 SEHNR, CDR2 FQNEAQ (reference sequence). V gave up 7 bases and J gave up 4 bases, with 22 bases separating them. Written as DNA, the CDR3 is TGTGCCAGCACGGATCGGACAGCCCTGGACCTCACCGGGGAGCTGTTTTTT. Residues: CASTDRTALDLTGELFF.

The chain joins TRBV4-3 to TRBJ2-5; 8 bases line up with TRBD2. Germline assignment: CDR1 LGHNA and CDR2 YSLEER. This CDR3 has 16 residues. The V segment lost 0 bases and the J segment 5 bases; nucleotides outside the gene matches: 8. The CDR3 is CASSQDHSGSWETQYF. The CDR3 DNA follows: TGCGCCAGCAGCCAAGATCACAGCGGGAGTTGGGAGACCCAGTACTTC.

This chain uses TRBV7-2 with TRBJ1-2; 8 bases agree with TRBD1. Germline loops: CDR1 SGHTA, CDR2 FQGNSA. V shed 2 bases, J shed 7 bases, and the junction held 6 bases outside the gene matches. The CDR3 extends over 14 amino acids. The CDR3 loop reads CASSLPQGAGGYTF. The CDR3 nucleotides are TGTGCCAGCAGCTTACCGCAGGGGGCAGGTGGCTACACCTTC.

The V call is TRBV2, the J call TRBJ2-3; D is ambiguous. Germline lookup yields CDR1 SNHLY and CDR2 FYNNEI. The CDR3 has 15 amino acids. Deletions cut 8 bases from V and 0 bases from J, with 15 bases between. CDR3 sequence: CASGGETSSTDTQYF. CDR3 nucleotide sequence: TGTGCCAGCGGCGGTGAAACTTCTAGCACAGATACGCAGTATTTT. Drawing the rest from reference TRBV2 and TRBJ2-3, the complete variable domain is EPEVTQTPSHQVTQMGQEVILRCVPISNHLYFYWYRQILGQKVEFLVSFYNNEISEKSEIFDDQFSVERPDGSNFTLKIRSTKLEDSAMYFCASGGETSSTDTQYFGPGTRLTVL.

The chain uses TRBV19 and TRBJ1-2; D not resolved. The CDR3 is made up of 14 amino acids. V was trimmed by 1 base and J by 1 base, leaving 7 bases between them. CDR1 LNHDA and CDR2 SQIVND come from the germline V gene (reference sequence). DNA for the CDR3: TGTGCCAGTAGTATAGGGCCCCTTAACTATGGCTACACCTTC. It encodes CASSIGPLNYGYTF.